A single sample gave rise to the 10 T cell receptor beta chains below, sequenced in a study of metastatic and nonmetastatic thyroid tumors. Treatment of any kind had been given to no patient before thyroid surgery. Via MiXCR, TCRdb re-called the PCR reads. The sample lists roughly 89,000 clones, under 15% occurring once. The sequenced sample was tumor tissue. The receptors here all came from a female donor with papillary thyroid cancer or a benign thyroid nodule (not recorded which). Some clones in this sample may be carry-over from other donors' samples.

This clone was detected many times. The gene calls are TRBV19 and TRBJ2-4; 8 bases line up with TRBD1. CDR1 and CDR2 (germline): LNHDA, SQIVND (reference sequence). The CDR3 extends over 16 amino acids. J lost 5 bases, V lost 3 bases, and 9 bases had no gene match. Here the CDR3 DNA reads TGTGCCAGTAGTATCGCGACAGGGGTGTTCGAAAACATTCAGTACTTC. This sequence encodes CASSIATGVFENIQYF.

This clone was seen at least ten times. The chain recombines TRBV14 with TRBJ2-3; TRBD2 agrees at 9 bases. Unmatched junction bases numbered 12, after V lost 4 bases and J lost 4 bases. CDR3 length equals 17 residues. Germline loops: CDR1 SGHDN, CDR2 FVKESK. CDR3 in DNA: TGTGCCAGCAGCCTCCTTAGGGCTAGCGGGAACGCAGATACGCAGTATTTT. As protein: CASSLLRASGNADTQYF.

This clone was seen more than once but under ten times. The chain has TRBV29-1 and TRBJ2-5; D possibly corresponds to TRBD1 (6 bases). The CDR3 has 15 amino acids. The V and J ends lost 4 bases and 2 bases respectively, with 17 bases between them. CDR1 and CDR2 from the germline V gene are SQVTM and ANQGSEA. The CDR3 DNA reads TGCAGCGTTGGTTTGGGGACACGCCTTCAAGAGACCCAGTACTTC. Amino acid sequence: CSVGLGTRLQETQYF.

Concerning this clone: A clone one base away is much larger, so this may be a read error. The chain recombines TRBV10-3 with TRBJ1-5; 9 bases align to TRBD1. Losses at the gene ends were 7 bases for V and 2 bases for J; bases not matched to a gene: 6. Germline CDR1 and CDR2: ENHRY and SYGVKD. The CDR3 covers 15 residues. CDR3 nucleotides: TGTGCCATCAAACAGGGGGCTGACGGCAATCAGCCCCAGCATTTT. Its protein is CAIKQGADGNQPQHF.

Remarks on this clone: This may come from a read error, since a much larger clone is one base off. The chain has TRBV18 and TRBJ1-1, with unresolved D. There are 13 residues in the CDR3. Germline V gene data show CDR1 as KGHSH and CDR2 as LQKENI. In nucleotides, the CDR3 is TGTGCCAGCTCACCTAGTGGAAACACTGAAGTTTTCTTT. Protein: CASSPSGNTEVFF.

Notes on this clone: At one of its ends the junction is not consistent with the germline gene, which may arise from a read error. The V call is TRBV16, the J call TRBJ2-3; 8 bases map to TRBD1. The germline V gene has CDR1 KGHSY and CDR2 FQNENV. There are 16 residues in the CDR3. In DNA form, the CDR3 reads TGTTCCAGCAGCCAATCGCGGCAGGGGGCCGGAGATACGCAGTATTTT. As protein: CSSSQSRQGAGDTQYF.

There are a few counts of this clone. This may come from a read error, since a much larger clone is one base off. The rearrangement uses TRBV7-2 and TRBJ2-2; D gene unclear. The CDR3 totals 14 residues. Germline V gene sequence: CDR1 SGHTA, CDR2 FQGNSA. The CDR3: CASNLLQNTGELFF. The DNA of the CDR3 is TGTGCCAGCAACTTATTACAAAACACCGGGGAGCTGTTTTTT. The full variable domain, with the rest looked up from reference TRBV7-2 and TRBJ2-2, is GAGVSQSPSNKVTEKGKDVELRCDPISGHTALYWYRQSLGQGLEFLIYFQGNSAPDKSGLPSDRFSAERTGGSVSTLTIQRTQQEDSAVYLCASNLLQNTGELFFGEGSRLTVL.

Turning to this clone: This may be a read error: a much more frequent sequence differs by one nucleotide. The chain recombines TRBV7-9 with TRBJ2-7; no reliable D call. The CDR3 has 12 residues. CDR1 is SEHNR, CDR2 FQNEAQ, per germline (reference sequence). V dropped 1 base and J dropped 7 bases, with 8 bases sitting between them. Written as DNA, the CDR3 is TGTGCCAGCAGCTTAGAGATGAATGAGCAGTACTTC. It is translated as CASSLEMNEQYF.

V usage is TRBV5-4 and J usage is TRBJ2-7, with 12 bases fitting TRBD2. The J call may be incorrect, as the DNA end agrees better with TRBJ2-1. Per germline, CDR1 SGHNT and CDR2 YYREEE (reference sequence). This CDR3 is 15 amino acids long. The CDR3 reads CASSSGTSGHNEQFF. For the CDR3, the DNA is TGTGCCAGCAGCTCCGGGACTAGCGGGCACAATGAGCAGTTCTTC.

The chain couples TRBV9 to TRBJ1-2; possibly TRBD1 for D (5 bases). V was cut by 0 bases and J by 5 bases, with 14 bases left in between. The CDR3 consists of 15 residues. Germline V CDR1 and CDR2: SGDLS, YYNGEE. DNA for the CDR3: TGTGCCAGCAGCGTAGATAAGGGGCAGAAATATGGCTACACCTTC. This codes for CASSVDKGQKYGYTF.